The rows below give T cell receptor beta chains drawn from one sample of a study of blood T cell repertoires in COVID-19. Clones were sequenced by immunoSEQ multiplex PCR, and TCRdb holds only the in-frame ones, with some missing. The table records 130,000 or so clones, around nine tenths of them present only once. Sequenced sample: peripheral blood. Receptors originate from a woman in her forties or fifties with acute or convalescent COVID-19. CDR3s include the opening cysteine and the closing phenylalanine or tryptophan. D genes are given only for firm matches. Rows may omit the clone size; those that give it use once, few, many or a size class.

D: TRBD1
size: .
J: TRBJ1-2
V: TRBV6-2/TRBV6-3
DNA: TGTGCCAGCAGTAGCCCGGGACAGGGAATCTTC
CDR3: CASSSPGQGIF

D: TRBD2
size: .
J: TRBJ2-3
V: TRBV9
DNA: TGTGCCAGCAGCCCAATGGCCGGGAGGGCAGATACGCAGTATTTT
CDR3: CASSPMAGRADTQYF

D: TRBD1
size: .
J: TRBJ2-7
V: TRBV14
DNA: TGTGCCAGCAGCCAAGGGACAGGGGGATTCGACGAGCAGTACTTC
CDR3: CASSQGTGGFDEQYF

D: .
size: few
J: TRBJ1-2
V: TRBV5-6
DNA: TGTGCCAGCAGTCTAGGGGACAAAGCCTCCTATGGCTACACCTTC
CDR3: CASSLGDKASYGYTF

D: TRBD1
size: .
J: TRBJ2-5
V: TRBV5-1
DNA: TGCGCCAGCAGCTCGCGGACAGGGAGGATTGCGGAGACCCAGTACTTC
CDR3: CASSSRTGRIAETQYF

D: TRBD1
size: .
J: TRBJ2-7
V: TRBV4-1
DNA: TGCGCCAGCAGCCAAGGGGACAGGGTCTACGAGCAGTACTTC
CDR3: CASSQGDRVYEQYF

D: .
size: .
J: TRBJ2-1
V: TRBV10-3
DNA: TGTGCCATCAGTGAGTCGGACTCAATAGCGGATGTTAACTACAATGAGCAGTTCTTC
CDR3: CAISESDSIADVNYNEQFF

D: TRBD2
size: .
J: TRBJ2-5
V: TRBV11-3
DNA: TGTGCCAGCACCTGGGGCGGGAGGGAGACCCAGTACTTC
CDR3: CASTWGGRETQYF

D: TRBD1
size: .
J: TRBJ2-3
V: TRBV4-1
DNA: TGCGCCAGCAGCCACTCCGGGACAGGACGCACAGATACGCAGTATTTT
CDR3: CASSHSGTGRTDTQYF

D: .
size: once
J: TRBJ1-1
V: TRBV12-3/TRBV12-4
DNA: TGTGCCAGCAGCCTTATTACAGGGCTTGAAGCTTTCTTT
CDR3: CASSLITGLEAFF

D: TRBD2
size: .
J: TRBJ2-3
V: TRBV24-1
DNA: TGTGCCACCAGTTCGGCTAGCGGGGCCCCGGGAAATACGCAGTATTTT
CDR3: CATSSASGAPGNTQYF

D: .
size: .
J: TRBJ2-2
V: TRBV9
DNA: TGTGCCAGCAGCGTAGCTCTCAGGGATAACGGGGAGCTGTTTTTT
CDR3: CASSVALRDNGELFF

D: .
size: .
J: TRBJ1-2
V: TRBV10-3
DNA: TGTGCCATCAGTGAGTCGCGGGGGCATTCTCTCTATGGCTACACCTTC
CDR3: CAISESRGHSLYGYTF

D: .
size: once
J: TRBJ2-7
V: TRBV7-9
DNA: TGTGCCAGCAGCCCCAGGGGCCGGGACCCACCTTTGAGGGAGCAGTACTTC
CDR3: CASSPRGRDPPLREQYF

D: .
size: .
J: TRBJ1-2
V: TRBV12-3/TRBV12-4
DNA: TGTGCCAGCAGTTTGGGCAGACCCTTTGGCTACACCTTC
CDR3: CASSLGRPFGYTF

D: TRBD2
size: .
J: TRBJ2-1
V: TRBV10-3
DNA: TGTGCCTCCGGGACTAGCGGGGTCTATGAGCAGTTCTTC
CDR3: CASGTSGVYEQFF

D: .
size: .
J: TRBJ2-1
V: TRBV5-1
DNA: TGCGCCAGCAGCTATTCACCGAGCTCCTACAATGAGCAGTTCTTC
CDR3: CASSYSPSSYNEQFF

D: .
size: .
J: TRBJ2-3
V: TRBV25-1
DNA: TGTGCCAGCAGTGAGCCCTCAACGGGTACGCAGTATTTT
CDR3: CASSEPSTGTQYF

D: .
size: .
J: TRBJ1-1
V: TRBV3-1/TRBV3-2
DNA: TGTGCCAGCAGCCCCCAGGACAGTCCGTACACTGAAGCTTTCTTT
CDR3: CASSPQDSPYTEAFF

D: .
size: .
J: TRBJ1-1
V: TRBV5-1
DNA: TGCGCCAGCAGCTTGGCCGGGGATTTGGACACTGAAGCTTTCTTT
CDR3: CASSLAGDLDTEAFF

D: .
size: .
J: TRBJ2-3
V: TRBV11-3
DNA: TGTGCCAGCAGCCCCGAGGCGGCGGGGGATACGCAGTATTTT
CDR3: CASSPEAAGDTQYF

D: TRBD2
size: .
J: TRBJ2-5
V: TRBV5-5
DNA: TGTGCCAGCAGCTTGGCGGGACTAGCGAATTTGAGAGAGACCCAGTACTTC
CDR3: CASSLAGLANLRETQYF

D: TRBD1
size: few
J: TRBJ2-7
V: TRBV3-1/TRBV3-2
DNA: TGTGCCAGCAGGGGGACAGGGGTACACGAGCAGTACTTC
CDR3: CASRGTGVHEQYF

D: TRBD2
size: many
J: TRBJ2-2
V: TRBV9
DNA: TGTGCCAGCAGCGTCGCGGGGGGGTACACCGGGGAGCTGTTTTTT
CDR3: CASSVAGGYTGELFF

D: .
size: .
J: TRBJ1-2
V: TRBV7-2
DNA: TGTGCCAGCAGCTTAGATTGGACTTTCGATGGCTACACCTTC
CDR3: CASSLDWTFDGYTF

D: TRBD1
size: .
J: TRBJ2-1
V: TRBV19
DNA: TGTGCCAGTACTAAGACAGGGCCTGAGCAGTTCTTC
CDR3: CASTKTGPEQFF

D: TRBD1
size: few
J: TRBJ1-2
V: TRBV5-4
DNA: TGTGCCAGCAGCTTTGGACAGGGTAACTATGGCTACACCTTC
CDR3: CASSFGQGNYGYTF

D: .
size: once
J: TRBJ2-2
V: TRBV21-1
DNA: TGTCCAGGGTGCACCGGGGAGCTGTTTTTT
CDR3: CPGCTGELFF

D: TRBD2
size: once
J: TRBJ2-2
V: TRBV5-1
DNA: TGCGCCAGCAGCCCTAGCGGGGGGGCCACCGGGGAGCTGTTTTTT
CDR3: CASSPSGGATGELFF

D: .
size: .
J: TRBJ2-3
V: TRBV10-1
DNA: TGCGCCAGCAGTTATAGCACAGATACGCAGTATTTT
CDR3: CASSYSTDTQYF

D: .
size: .
J: TRBJ1-2
V: TRBV27
DNA: TGTGCCAGCAGCCAATGGCGTGGGGCCCGCATTGGGTATGGCTACACCTTC
CDR3: CASSQWRGARIGYGYTF

D: TRBD1
size: .
J: TRBJ2-7
V: TRBV29-1
DNA: TGCAGCGTTGGCGCCGGGACAGGGGTTGAGCAGTACTTC
CDR3: CSVGAGTGVEQYF